The clone carrying this T cell receptor beta chain showed up many times. These data belong to a study of T-cell reconstitution after alpha-beta-depleted transplantation in children. Deletions cut 2 bases from V and 4 bases from J, with 14 bases between. CDR1 and CDR2 from the germline V gene are SEHNR and FQNEAQ (reference sequence). The CDR3 totals 15 residues. Using unique molecular identifiers, the investigators prepared the TCRbeta library. MiXCR, applied by TCRdb to the PCR reads, yields one record per CDR3 protein. The sample carries 200,000 or so distinct CDR3 sequences, around 5.9% recorded once.

The gene calls are TRBV7-9 and TRBJ2-5; no definite D call. The receptor was derived from a girl under three years old with combined immunodeficiency, due to receive a stem cell transplant. The sample here was PBMCs, taken before TCRalphabeta/CD19-depleted stem cell transplant. The chain's CDR3 is CASSLHRLEGETQYF. The CDR3 nucleotides read TGTGCCAGCAGCTTACATCGGTTAGAAGGAGAGACCCAGTACTTC.